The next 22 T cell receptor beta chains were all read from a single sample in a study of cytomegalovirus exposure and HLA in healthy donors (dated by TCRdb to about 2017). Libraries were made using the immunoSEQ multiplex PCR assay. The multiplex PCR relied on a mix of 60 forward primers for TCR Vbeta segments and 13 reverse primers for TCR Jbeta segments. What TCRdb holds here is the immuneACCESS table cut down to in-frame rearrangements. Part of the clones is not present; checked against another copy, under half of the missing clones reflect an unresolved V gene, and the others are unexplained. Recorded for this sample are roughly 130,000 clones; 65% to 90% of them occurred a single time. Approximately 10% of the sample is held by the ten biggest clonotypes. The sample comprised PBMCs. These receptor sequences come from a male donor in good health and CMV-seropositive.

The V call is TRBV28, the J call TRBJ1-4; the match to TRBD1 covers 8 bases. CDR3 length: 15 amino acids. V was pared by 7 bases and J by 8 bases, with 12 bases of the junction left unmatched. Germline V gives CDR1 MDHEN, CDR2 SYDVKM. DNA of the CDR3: TGTGCCAGCAACAAGCAAGGGACAGGCGGCGAAAAACTGTTTTTT. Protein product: CASNKQGTGGEKLFF.

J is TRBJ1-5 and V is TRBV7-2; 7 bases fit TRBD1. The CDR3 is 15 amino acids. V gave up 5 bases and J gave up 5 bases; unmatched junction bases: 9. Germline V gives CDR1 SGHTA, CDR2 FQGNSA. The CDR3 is CASSLGQSNYQPQHF. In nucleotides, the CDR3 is TGTGCCAGCAGCCTGGGACAGTCGAACTATCAGCCCCAGCATTTT.

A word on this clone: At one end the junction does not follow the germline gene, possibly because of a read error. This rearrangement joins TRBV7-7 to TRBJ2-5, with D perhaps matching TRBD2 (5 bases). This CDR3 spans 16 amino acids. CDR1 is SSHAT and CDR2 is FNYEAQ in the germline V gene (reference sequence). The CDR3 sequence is CASSRMDGDSQETQYF. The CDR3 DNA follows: TGTGCTAGCAGCAGAATGGACGGGGATTCCCAAGAGACCCAGTACTTC.

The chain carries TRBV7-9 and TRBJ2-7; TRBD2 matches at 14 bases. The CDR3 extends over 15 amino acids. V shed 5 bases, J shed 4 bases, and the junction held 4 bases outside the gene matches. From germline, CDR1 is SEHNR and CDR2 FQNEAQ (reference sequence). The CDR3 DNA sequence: TGTGCCAGCAGCCCCGGGACTAGCGGGGGATACGAGCAGTACTTC. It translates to CASSPGTSGGYEQYF.

The CDR3 region has the DNA TGTGCCAGCAGTTTGCGCGGGAGTATCTCCTACGAGCAGTACTTC. Encoded protein: CASSLRGSISYEQYF. The V gene is TRBV27, the J gene TRBJ2-7; 7 nucleotides match TRBD2. The length of the CDR3 is 15 residues. Trimming at V came to 3 bases and at J to 0 bases, leaving 5 bases not matched to a gene. Germline assignment: CDR1 MNHEY and CDR2 SMNVEV (reference sequence).

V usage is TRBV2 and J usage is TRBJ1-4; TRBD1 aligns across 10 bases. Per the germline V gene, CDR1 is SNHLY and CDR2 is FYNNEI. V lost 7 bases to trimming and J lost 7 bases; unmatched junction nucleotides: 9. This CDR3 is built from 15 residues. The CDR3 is CASIARTGGIEKLFF. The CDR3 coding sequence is TGTGCCAGCATCGCTAGGACAGGGGGAATTGAAAAACTGTTTTTT.

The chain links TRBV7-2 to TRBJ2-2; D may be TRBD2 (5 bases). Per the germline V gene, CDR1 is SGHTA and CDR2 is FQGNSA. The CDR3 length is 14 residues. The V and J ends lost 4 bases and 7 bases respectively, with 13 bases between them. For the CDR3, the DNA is TGTGCCAGCAGCTCAACGAACGGGGTCGGGGAGCTGTTTTTT. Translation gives CASSSTNGVGELFF.

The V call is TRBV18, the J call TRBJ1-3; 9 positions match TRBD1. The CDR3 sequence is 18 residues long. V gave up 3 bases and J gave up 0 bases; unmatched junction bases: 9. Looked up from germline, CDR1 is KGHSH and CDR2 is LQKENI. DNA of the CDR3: TGTGCCAGCTCACCGACCGGACAGGGGTTGCGCTCTGGAAACACCATATATTTT. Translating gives CASSPTGQGLRSGNTIYF.

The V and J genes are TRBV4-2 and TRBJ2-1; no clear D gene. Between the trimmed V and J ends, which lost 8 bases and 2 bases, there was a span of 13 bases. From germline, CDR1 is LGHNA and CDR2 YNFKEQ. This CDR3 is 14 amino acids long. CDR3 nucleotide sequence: TGTGCCAGCCACGACTCCGAGCCCTACAATGAGCAGTTCTTC. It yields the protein CASHDSEPYNEQFF.

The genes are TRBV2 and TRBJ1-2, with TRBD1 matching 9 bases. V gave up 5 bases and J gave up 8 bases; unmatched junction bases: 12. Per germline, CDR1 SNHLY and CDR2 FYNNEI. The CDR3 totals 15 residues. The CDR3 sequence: CASSQDRGRRGGYTF. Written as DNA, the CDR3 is TGTGCCAGCAGTCAGGACAGGGGCCGTAGGGGGGGCTACACCTTC.

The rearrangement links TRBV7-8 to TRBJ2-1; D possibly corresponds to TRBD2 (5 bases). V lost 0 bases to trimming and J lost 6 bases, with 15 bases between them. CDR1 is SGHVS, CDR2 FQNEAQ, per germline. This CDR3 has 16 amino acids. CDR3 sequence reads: CASSLAGAVMGNEQFF. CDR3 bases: TGTGCCAGCAGCTTAGCGGGAGCGGTGATGGGCAATGAGCAGTTCTTC.

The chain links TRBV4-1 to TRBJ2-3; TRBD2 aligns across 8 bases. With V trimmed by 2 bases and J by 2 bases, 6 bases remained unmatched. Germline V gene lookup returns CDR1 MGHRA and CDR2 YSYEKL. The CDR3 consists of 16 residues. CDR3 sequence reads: CASSQITSGNTDTQYF. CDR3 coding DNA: TGCGCCAGCAGCCAAATTACTAGCGGAAACACAGATACGCAGTATTTT.

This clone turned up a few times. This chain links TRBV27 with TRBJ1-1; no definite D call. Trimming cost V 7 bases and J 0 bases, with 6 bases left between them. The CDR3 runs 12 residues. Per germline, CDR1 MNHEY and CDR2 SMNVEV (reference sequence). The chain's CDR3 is CASTNMNTEAFF. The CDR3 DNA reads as TGTGCCAGCACGAACATGAACACTGAAGCTTTCTTT.

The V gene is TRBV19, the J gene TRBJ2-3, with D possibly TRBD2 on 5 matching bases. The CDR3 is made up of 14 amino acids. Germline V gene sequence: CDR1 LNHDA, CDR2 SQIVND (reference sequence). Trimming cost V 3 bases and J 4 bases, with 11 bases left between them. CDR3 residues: CASSMRESSDTQYF. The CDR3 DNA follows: TGTGCCAGTAGTATGAGGGAGTCCTCAGATACGCAGTATTTT.

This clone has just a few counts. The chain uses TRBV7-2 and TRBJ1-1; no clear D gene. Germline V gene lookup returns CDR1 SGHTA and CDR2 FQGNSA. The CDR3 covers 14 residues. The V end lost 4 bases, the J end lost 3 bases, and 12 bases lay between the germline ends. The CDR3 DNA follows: TGTGCCAGCAGCTCTATTTTGGTGGACACTGAAGCTTTCTTT. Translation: CASSSILVDTEAFF.

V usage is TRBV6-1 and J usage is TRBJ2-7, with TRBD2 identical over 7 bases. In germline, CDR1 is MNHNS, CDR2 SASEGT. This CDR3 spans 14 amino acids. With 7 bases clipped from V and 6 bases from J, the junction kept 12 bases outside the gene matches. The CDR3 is CASIFWGGSREQYF. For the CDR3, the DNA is TGTGCCAGCATCTTCTGGGGGGGAAGTCGCGAGCAGTACTTC.

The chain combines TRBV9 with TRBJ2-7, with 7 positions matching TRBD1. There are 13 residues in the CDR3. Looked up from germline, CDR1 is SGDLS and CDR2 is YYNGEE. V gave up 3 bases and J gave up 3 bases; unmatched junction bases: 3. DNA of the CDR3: TGTGCCAGCAGCGGGGGACAGAGCTACGAGCAGTACTTC. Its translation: CASSGGQSYEQYF.

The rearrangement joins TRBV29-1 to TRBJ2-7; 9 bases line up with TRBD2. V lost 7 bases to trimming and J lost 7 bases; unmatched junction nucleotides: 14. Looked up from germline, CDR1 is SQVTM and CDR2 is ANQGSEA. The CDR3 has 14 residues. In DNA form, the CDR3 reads TGCAGCGGAGGCTGGAGTAGCGGGAGCGGAGAGCAGTACTTC. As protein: CSGGWSSGSGEQYF.

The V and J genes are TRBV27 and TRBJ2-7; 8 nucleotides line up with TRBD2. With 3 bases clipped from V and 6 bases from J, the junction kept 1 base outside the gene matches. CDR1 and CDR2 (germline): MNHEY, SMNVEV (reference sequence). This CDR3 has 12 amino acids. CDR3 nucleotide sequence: TGTGCCAGCAGTTTTCTAGCGGGCGAGCAGTACTTC. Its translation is CASSFLAGEQYF.

For the CDR3, the DNA is TGTGCCAGCACCCCGGTGGGACAGGTGGAGCAGTTCTTC. It encodes CASTPVGQVEQFF. J is TRBJ2-1 and V is TRBV5-4; TRBD1 aligns across 8 bases. The CDR3 length is 13 residues. The V and J ends lost 6 bases and 10 bases, in that order; junction bases with no gene match: 9. In germline, CDR1 is SGHNT, CDR2 YYREEE (reference sequence).

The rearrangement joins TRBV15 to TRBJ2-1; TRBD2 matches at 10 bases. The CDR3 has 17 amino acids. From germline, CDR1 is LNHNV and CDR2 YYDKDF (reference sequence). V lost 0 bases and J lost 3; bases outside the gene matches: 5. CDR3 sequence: CATSRDLSGGHYNEQFF. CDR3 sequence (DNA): TGTGCCACCAGCAGAGATCTTAGCGGGGGGCACTACAATGAGCAGTTCTTC.

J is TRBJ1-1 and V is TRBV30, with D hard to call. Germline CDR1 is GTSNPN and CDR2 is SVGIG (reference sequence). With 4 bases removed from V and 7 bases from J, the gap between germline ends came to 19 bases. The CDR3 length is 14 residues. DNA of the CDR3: TGTGCCTGGAATGAGAATAACCTCGACAATGAAGCTTTCTTT. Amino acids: CAWNENNLDNEAFF. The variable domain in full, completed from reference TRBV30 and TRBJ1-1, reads SQTIHQWPATLVQPVGSPLSLECTVEGTSNPNLYWYRQAAGRGLQLLFYSVGIGQISSEVPQNLSASRPQDRQFILSSKKLLLSDSGFYLCAWNENNLDNEAFFGQGTRLTVV.